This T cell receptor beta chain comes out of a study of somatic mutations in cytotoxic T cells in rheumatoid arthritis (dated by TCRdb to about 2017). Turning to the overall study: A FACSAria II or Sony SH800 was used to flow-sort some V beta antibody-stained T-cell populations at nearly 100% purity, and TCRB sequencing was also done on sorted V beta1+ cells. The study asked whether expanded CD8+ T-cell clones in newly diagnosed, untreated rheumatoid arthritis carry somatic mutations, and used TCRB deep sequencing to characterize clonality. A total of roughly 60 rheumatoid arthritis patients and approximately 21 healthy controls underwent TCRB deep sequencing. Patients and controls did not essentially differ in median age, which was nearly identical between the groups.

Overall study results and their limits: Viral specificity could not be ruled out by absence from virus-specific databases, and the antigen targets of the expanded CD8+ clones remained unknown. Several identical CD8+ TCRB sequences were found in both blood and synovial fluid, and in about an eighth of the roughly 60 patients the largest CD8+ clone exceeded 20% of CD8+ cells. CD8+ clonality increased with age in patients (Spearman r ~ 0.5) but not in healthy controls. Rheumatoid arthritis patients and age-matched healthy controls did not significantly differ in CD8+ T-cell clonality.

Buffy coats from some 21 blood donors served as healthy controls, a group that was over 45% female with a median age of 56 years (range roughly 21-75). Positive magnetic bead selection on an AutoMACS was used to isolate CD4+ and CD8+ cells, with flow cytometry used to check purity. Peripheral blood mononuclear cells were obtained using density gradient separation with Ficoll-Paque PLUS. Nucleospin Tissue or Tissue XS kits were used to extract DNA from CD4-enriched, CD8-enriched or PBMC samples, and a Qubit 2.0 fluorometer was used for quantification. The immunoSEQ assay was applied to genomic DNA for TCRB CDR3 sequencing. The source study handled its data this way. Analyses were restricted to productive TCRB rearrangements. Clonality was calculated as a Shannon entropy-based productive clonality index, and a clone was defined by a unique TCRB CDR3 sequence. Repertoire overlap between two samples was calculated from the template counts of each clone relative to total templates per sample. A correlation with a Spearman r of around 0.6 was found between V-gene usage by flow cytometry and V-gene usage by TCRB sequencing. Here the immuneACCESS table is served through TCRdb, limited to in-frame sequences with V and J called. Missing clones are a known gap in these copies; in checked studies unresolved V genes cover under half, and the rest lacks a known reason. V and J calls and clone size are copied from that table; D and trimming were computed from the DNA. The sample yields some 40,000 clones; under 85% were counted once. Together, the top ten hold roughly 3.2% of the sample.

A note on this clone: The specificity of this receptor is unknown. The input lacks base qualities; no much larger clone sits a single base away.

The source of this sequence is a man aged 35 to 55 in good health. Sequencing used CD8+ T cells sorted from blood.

This receptor carries the CDR3 CASSSDREETNEKLFF. At the DNA level, the sequence is TGTGCCAGCAGTTCGGACAGGGAAGAAACTAATGAAAAACTGTTTTTT. The sequence is built from TRBV28 and TRBJ1-4, with 8 central nucleotides matching TRBD1. Spanning cysteine to phenylalanine, the CDR3 consists of 16 amino acids. CDR3 DNA only is kept here, 48 bases in frame from base 1. Reading the germline V gene gives CDR1 MDHEN and CDR2 SYDVKM. Ends trimmed: V by 4 bases, J by 1 base; bases unmatched to a gene: 5.